The sequence of this T cell receptor beta chain was determined in a study of OX40 agonist ivuxolimab in advanced cancers. The method was immunoSEQ multiplex PCR; TCRdb's version includes in-frame clones alone and lacks a portion of them. The table records 95,000 to 150,000 clones, 93% of them present only once. The CDR3 runs to 15 residues. V was pared by 4 bases and J by 8 bases, with 15 bases between. Germline CDR1 and CDR2: SGHAT and FQNNGV. The TCR comes from an adult with an advanced solid tumor such as melanoma, head and neck, liver or kidney cancer. This sample comprised CD4+ or CD8+ T cells sorted from blood, obtained in a trial of the OX40 agonist ivuxolimab. The V call is TRBV11-2, the J call TRBJ2-6; maybe TRBD1 (5 bases). The CDR3 bases are TGTGCCAGCAGCTCCCAGACAGTTCTGACCAACGTCCTGACTTTC. Encoded protein: CASSSQTVLTNVLTF.